This TCR beta chain stems from a study of long-term antiretroviral therapy in people with HIV. The CDR3 extends over 15 amino acids. The germline gives CDR1 SGHTA, CDR2 FQGNSA. With 4 bases removed from V and 1 base from J, the gap between germline ends came to 11 bases. A note on this clone: The antigen is not known.

General observations from the study: HIV repertoires spanned narrower CDR3 length ranges than controls. Collection of the blood, which took place between the mid-2000s and the late 2010s, possibly occurred under older ART regimens. Unavailable data included ART adherence, viral resistance and therapy changes (switches in treatment).

Survey-level immunoSEQ v3.0 assays were run. Assay: immunoSEQ multiplex PCR; the TCRdb copy retains only in-frame clones and omits some. There are tens of thousands of clones in the sample; 70% to 90% occur only once, and around 3.3% lies in the top ten. The clonotype originates from a woman between 50 and 59 years old with HIV. Sample: unsorted PBMCs, taken roughly 2.5 years after starting antiretroviral therapy. The chain uses TRBV7-2 and TRBJ1-3; possible D gene TRBD1, 6 bases. CDR3 sequence reads: CASSSSQGSGNTIYF. The CDR3 region has the DNA TGTGCCAGCAGCTCCTCCCAGGGGTCTGGAAACACCATATATTTT.